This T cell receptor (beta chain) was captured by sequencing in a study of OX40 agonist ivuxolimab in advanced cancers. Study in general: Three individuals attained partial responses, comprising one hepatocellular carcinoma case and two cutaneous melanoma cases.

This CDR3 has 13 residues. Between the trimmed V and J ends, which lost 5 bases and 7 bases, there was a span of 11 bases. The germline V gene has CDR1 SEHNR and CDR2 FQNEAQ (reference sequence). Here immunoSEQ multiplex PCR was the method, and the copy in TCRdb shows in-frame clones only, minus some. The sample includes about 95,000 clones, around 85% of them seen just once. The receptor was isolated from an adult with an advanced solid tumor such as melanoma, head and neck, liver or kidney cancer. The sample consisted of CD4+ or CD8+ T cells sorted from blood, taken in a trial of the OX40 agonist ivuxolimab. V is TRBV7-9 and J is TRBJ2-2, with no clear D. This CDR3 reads CASSPQVDGELFF. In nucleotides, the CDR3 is TGTGCCAGCAGCCCTCAGGTTGACGGGGAGCTGTTTTTT.